Listed here are 11 T cell receptor beta chains from one sample, sequenced in a study of T cell responses to AZD1222 COVID-19 vaccine. TCRdb's table, derived via immunoSEQ multiplex PCR, lists solely in-frame clones and lacks some. The data contain 90,000 to 150,000 clones, approximately 90% of them singletons. The material sequenced was peripheral blood, taken on day 0 of AZD1222 vaccination. These receptors were taken from an adult in good health.

Only one count was recorded for this clone. For the CDR3, the DNA is TGTGCCACCAAGTGGGGTTCTGGGGCCAACGTCCTGACTTTC. Encoded protein: CATKWGSGANVLTF. V is TRBV24-1 and J is TRBJ2-6; D is unresolved. Trimming took 8 bases from V and 1 from J, leaving 8 bases between them. The germline gives CDR1 KGHDR, CDR2 SFDVKD. The CDR3 consists of 14 residues.

This clone was counted only a few times. The rearrangement links TRBV29-1 to TRBJ2-2; 13 bases map to TRBD2. Germline V gene lookup returns CDR1 SQVTM and CDR2 ANQGSEA. The junction had 23 bases not matched to a gene; V was cut back by 6 bases and J by 7 bases. The CDR3 runs 20 residues. For the CDR3, the DNA is TGCAGCGTCTTGGGCGGGACAGGGTTACTAGCGGGAGGGCATAACGGGGAGCTGTTTTTT. It codes for CSVLGGTGLLAGGHNGELFF.

This clone has just one count. This rearrangement joins TRBV4-2 to TRBJ2-7; TRBD2 is a possible D gene (7 bases). CDR1 and CDR2 from the germline V gene are LGHNA and YNFKEQ. The CDR3 runs 16 residues. Trimming pared 4 bases from V and 5 bases from J, leaving 21 bases between. The CDR3 nucleotides read TGTGCCAGCAGCCGCCAACTAGCGCGGGGGCTGAACGAGCAGTACTTC. Translated: CASSRQLARGLNEQYF.

This clone has a single count. This chain connects TRBV28 to TRBJ2-1; no firm D call. Trimming shortened V by 7 bases and J by 3 bases, and 10 bases separated the two germline ends. The germline V gene encodes CDR1 MDHEN and CDR2 SYDVKM. The CDR3 runs 13 residues. The CDR3 coding sequence is TGTGCCAGCACCCTCAGGAGCTACAATGAGCAGTTCTTC. Translated, it gives CASTLRSYNEQFF.

This clone was seen only once. The rearrangement joins TRBV12-2 to TRBJ2-5; the tabulated D call, TRBD1, remains unverified against the DNA. TRBV12-2 counts as a pseudogene. This CDR3 is built from 16 residues. Here the CDR3 reads CASRSEALQGNRTQYF. The CDR3 region has the DNA TGTGCAAGTCGCTCAGAAGCCTTACAGGGGAACCGGACCCAGTACTTC.

This clone was seen a single time. The chain joins TRBV7-9 to TRBJ1-3; the D is unclear. This CDR3 has 15 amino acids. Trimming removed 3 bases from V and 0 bases from J, with 9 bases in between. The germline CDR1 and CDR2 sequences are SEHNR and FQNEAQ (reference sequence). Here the CDR3 reads CASSLQASSGNTIYF. As DNA, the CDR3 is TGTGCCAGCAGCTTGCAGGCGAGCTCTGGAAACACCATATATTTT. The whole variable domain, filled in from reference TRBV7-9 and TRBJ1-3, reads DTGVSQNPRHKITKRGQNVTFRCDPISEHNRLYWYRQTLGQGPEFLTYFQNEAQLEKSRLLSDRFSAERPKGSFSTLEIQRTEQGDSAMYLCASSLQASSGNTIYFGEGSWLTVV.

This chain uses TRBV18 with TRBJ2-1; 8 nucleotides line up with TRBD1. Per the germline V gene, CDR1 is KGHSH and CDR2 is LQKENI. The CDR3 sequence is 14 residues long. The V segment lost 3 bases and the J segment 6 bases; nucleotides outside the gene matches: 4. In DNA form, the CDR3 reads TGTGCCAGCTCACCCCGGACAGGGCCCAATGAGCAGTTCTTC. Its translation: CASSPRTGPNEQFF.

V usage is TRBV7-6 and J usage is TRBJ2-5; TRBD2 aligns across 7 bases. This CDR3 contains 15 residues. The germline gives CDR1 SGHVS, CDR2 FNYEAQ. V lost 1 base to trimming and J lost 2 bases; unmatched junction nucleotides: 4. Here the CDR3 reads CASSLESSGQETQYF. CDR3 DNA: TGTGCCAGCAGCTTAGAGTCTAGCGGTCAAGAGACCCAGTACTTC.

The sample holds one count of this clone. The rearrangement links TRBV28 to TRBJ2-3, with 9 bases lining up with TRBD1. This CDR3 contains 17 residues. V lost 1 base to trimming and J lost 7 bases; unmatched junction nucleotides: 12. Germline V gene data show CDR1 as MDHEN and CDR2 as SYDVKM. The CDR3 nucleotides are TGTGCCAGCAGTTTATCGGACAGGGGCGACAATGGGTATACGCAGTATTTT. Its translation is CASSLSDRGDNGYTQYF.

The J gene is TRBJ1-1, the V gene TRBV30; possibly TRBD1 for D (6 bases). Between the trimmed V and J ends, which lost 0 bases and 7 bases, there was a span of 15 bases. The germline gives CDR1 GTSNPN, CDR2 SVGIG (reference sequence). The CDR3 is 14 residues long. The CDR3 is CAWSVPQGKGEAFF. Here the CDR3 DNA reads TGTGCCTGGAGTGTACCACAGGGCAAGGGTGAAGCTTTCTTT.

The CDR3 DNA reads TGCGCCAGCAGCCCCGGACAGGGGGCTACGAACACTGAAGCTTTCTTT. Amino acids: CASSPGQGATNTEAFF. This chain links TRBV5-1 with TRBJ1-1; 11 nucleotides align to TRBD1. Trimming took 4 bases from V and 1 from J; bases not matched to a gene: 6. CDR1 and CDR2 (germline): SGHRS, YFSETQ. The CDR3 length is 16 residues.